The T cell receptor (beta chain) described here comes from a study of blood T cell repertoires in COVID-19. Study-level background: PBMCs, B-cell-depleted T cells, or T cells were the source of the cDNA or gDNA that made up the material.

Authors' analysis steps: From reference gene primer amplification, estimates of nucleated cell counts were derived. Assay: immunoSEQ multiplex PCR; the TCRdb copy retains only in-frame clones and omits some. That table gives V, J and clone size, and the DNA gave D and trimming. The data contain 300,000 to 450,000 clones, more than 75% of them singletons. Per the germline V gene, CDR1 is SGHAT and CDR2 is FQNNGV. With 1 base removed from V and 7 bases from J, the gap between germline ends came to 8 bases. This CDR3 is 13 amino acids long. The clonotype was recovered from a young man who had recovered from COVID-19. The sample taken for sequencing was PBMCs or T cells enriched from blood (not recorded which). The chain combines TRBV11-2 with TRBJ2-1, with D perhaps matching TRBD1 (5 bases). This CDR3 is CASSLGRTNEQFF. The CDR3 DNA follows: TGTGCCAGCAGCTTAGGTCGGACAAATGAGCAGTTCTTC.